This TCR beta chain was retrieved from a study of T cells after posttransplantation cyclophosphamide. Treatment was busulfan-fludarabine conditioning, a marrow graft, and cyclophosphamide on days +3 and +4. Germline V CDR1 and CDR2: SGHTA, FQGNSA. The CDR3 sequence is 19 residues long. The trim removed 4 bases at V and 10 bases at J, leaving 25 bases unmatched. The method was immunoSEQ multiplex PCR; TCRdb's version includes in-frame clones alone and lacks a portion of them. Of some 2,800 clones in the sample, around 72% were seen once. This sample comprised PBMCs, obtained after allogeneic stem cell transplant with posttransplant cyclophosphamide. The receptor comes from a female patient aged 50-59 years who received an allogeneic stem cell transplant from a related donor, was CMV-positive, and had no GVHD. Some T cells may have originated in the graft donor. The genes are TRBV7-2 and TRBJ2-1, with 7 nucleotides matching TRBD2. In DNA form, the CDR3 reads TGTGCCAGCAGCTCCGAACTACATTCACCGGGACTAAATCGGTACGAGCAGTTCTTC. Residues: CASSSELHSPGLNRYEQFF.